Only a few counts were recorded for the clone carrying this TCR beta chain. These data belong to a study of response to subunit inactivated influenza vaccine. Using its own MiXCR run on the RT-PCR reads, TCRdb lists one record per CDR3 protein. The sample has about 500,000 distinct CDR3 sequences, about 15% seen once. The CDR3 extends over 16 amino acids. Looked up from germline, CDR1 is MGHRA and CDR2 is YSYEKL. V shed 4 bases and J shed 2 bases, with 16 bases lying between them. The sample was CD4+ T cells sorted from PBMCs, taken approximately 25 months after vaccination. The chain recombines TRBV4-1 with TRBJ2-3; D is perhaps TRBD1 or TRBD2 (5 bases each). The clonotype was recovered from a man between 45 and 75 years old who received an inactivated influenza vaccine. The chain's CDR3 is CASSPSRDLHTDTQYF. For the CDR3, the DNA is TGCGCCAGCAGCCCGTCTCGGGACCTTCACACAGATACGCAGTATTTT.